The clone carrying this TCR beta chain is classed as medium-sized (0.01 to 0.1%). V lost 3 bases and J lost 6; bases outside the gene matches: 8. Germline lookup yields CDR1 ENHRY and CDR2 SYGVKD. This CDR3 region has 15 residues. Some clones are missing from TCRdb's copy, which holds only in-frame ones; the method was immunoSEQ multiplex PCR. Here the sample spans 30,000 to 35,000 clones, around four fifths being singletons. This sample stems from a study of OX40 agonist ivuxolimab in advanced cancers. The receptor's source is an adult with an advanced solid tumor such as melanoma, head and neck, liver or kidney cancer. The sequencing used CD4+ or CD8+ T cells sorted from blood, collected in a trial of the OX40 agonist ivuxolimab. The chain has TRBV10-3 and TRBJ2-1, with 7 bases aligning to TRBD2. The CDR3, as DNA: TGTGCCATCAGTGAAGGGGCGGGAGCGGTCAATGAGCAGTTCTTC. Translation gives CAISEGAGAVNEQFF.